What follows describes a single T cell receptor (beta chain). The clone's antigen remains unknown. No much larger clonotype is one base removed from it; base qualities were not supplied. The cohort consisted of 600 to 700 healthy bone marrow donors. All cohort members were sampled while nominally healthy, although unrecorded immune exposures were likely present. The donor tested CMV seronegative, placing the donor among the 350 to 400 seronegative members of the cohort. Each donor provided a peripheral blood sample, and peripheral blood mononuclear cells were used for TCR beta sequencing. The Qiagen DNeasy Blood Extraction Kit was used to extract genomic DNA from the blood cell samples. The data were obtained in a study of cytomegalovirus exposure and HLA in healthy donors (dated by TCRdb to 2016 to 2017). General notes on the study: According to an earlier analysis of 587 of the donors, some 180 million T cells yielded 100 million or so unique TCR beta sequences and roughly 280 Gb of sequence data. About five DR-DQ haplotypes were treated as single units for association and clustering because of strong linkage in the cohort. High-throughput TCR immunosequencing, statistical association of individual TCRs with disease status, and machine learning were combined to predict cytomegalovirus infection status. Roughly 300 gigabases of sequencing data and tens of millions of unique TCR sequences made up an early release that covered 500 to 700 HLA-typed donors. Genome-wide SNP genotypes for about three fifths of the roughly 670 donors were used in a later genetic analysis, which treated that subset as a discovery cohort. Every discovery cohort repertoire had been produced on one sequencing platform. To decide whether each TCR beta V gene segment behaved as functional or pseudogenic, an earlier analysis of several hundred of the donors relied on high-throughput TCR beta sequencing. In addition to the first cohort of 666 subjects, a separate validation cohort of 120 different subjects was used. The T cell repertoires of 550 to 850 subjects were profiled by immunosequencing and related to cytomegalovirus serostatus. Rather than using new phenotypic data, the later analysis identified candidate immune exposures from TCR beta sequences and from how often those sequences occurred across donors. Typing coverage varied by locus: roughly 629-640 donors for A, B, C, DRB1 and DQB1; approximately 500 for DQA1; about 570 for DPA1; under 490 for DPB1. In a later analysis, previously published TCR beta repertoires from 550 to 750 donors were re-analyzed and high-resolution HLA genotyping was added so that TCR occurrence patterns could be studied. Among over 350 genotyped donors of the cohort, an average of around 240,000 unique TCR beta nucleotide sequences were sequenced per donor, around a sixth of them non-productive. Both class I and class II loci were covered by HLA typing, at four-digit resolution. Of the roughly 390 genotyped donors, 65% to 90% were placed in the genetic ancestry cluster associated with self-reported Caucasian donors. Donor age, sex, ethnicity and CMV serostatus were collected together with the repertoire data. The study aimed to test whether signatures of past pathogen exposure could be identified by cataloging public T cell receptors. Summary of the overall study and its limitations: The study listed 150 to 200 TCR beta chains as associated with cytomegalovirus. Specific HLA alleles were associated with 15,000 to 20,000 TCR beta sequences at a false discovery rate of 0.05 in a later analysis. The classifier was reported to diagnose cytomegalovirus status with high specificity and sensitivity in both the original and validation cohorts. Correlated functional status among segregating V segments might reflect linkage disequilibrium, but an unknown experimental factor could not be ruled out. In a later analysis, HLA-associated TCR beta chains showed more clonal expansion and lower generation probabilities than non-associated chains that were equally common. A later genetic analysis reported fewer N-insertions in productive TCRs among donors in an Asian-associated ancestry cluster than the roughly 640-donor mean. Three of the identified cytomegalovirus-associated TCR beta chains were confirmed in vitro to be specific for cytomegalovirus antigens. A further reported finding was that TCR beta sequences accurately predicted the HLA-A and HLA-B alleles for most subjects in the first cohort. A later genetic analysis associated a missense DCLRE1C variant with V-gene and J-gene trimming of TCR beta chains, and an independent cohort replicated the association. Assigning TCR associations to individual alleles was difficult when HLA alleles, especially DR and DQ, strongly co-occurred. CMV serostatus was the only immune exposure information available for the cohort. Most TCR sequences were seen in very few donors, while some public TCRs were found in many individuals. Sequencing depth was assumed to be roughly uniform across donors in the presence/absence analyses, though that assumption may not hold. A later analysis reported that several top co-occurrence clusters appeared linked to parvovirus B19, influenza, CMV and Epstein-Barr virus. In a later analysis, TCR association rates were found to vary across HLA loci, with the most associated TCRs seen for DRB1 alleles and the fewest for HLA-C alleles. Because HLA typing was unavailable for some donors at each locus, only the typed subset was used in association tests. Because counts were too low, approximately 15 rarely observed V segments, including chromosome 9 orphons, were excluded from the earlier analysis of around 590 of the donors. In an earlier analysis of 587 of the donors, most TCR beta V segments appeared in productive rearrangements about 87% or about 30% of the time, broadly matching IMGT annotations. The authors suggested that the approach could potentially be generalized to other disease states and immunological phenotypes. Only TCR beta chains were sequenced in this cohort, and the absence of alpha or paired-chain data limited detectable features. The sequencing pipeline was judged likely to have produced a cluster of highly shared sequence variants as a technical artifact. According to a later analysis, most CMV-associated TCR beta chains appeared to be HLA-restricted, and the HLA associations seemed to be driven largely by CMV exposure.

Library method: the immunoSEQ multiplex PCR assay. For the multiplex PCR, a mixture combining 60 forward primers for TCR Vbeta segments and 13 reverse primers for TCR Jbeta segments was used. Amplification of the CDR3 region of rearranged TCR beta genes was performed with a multiplex PCR assay on genomic DNA. The amplified TCR beta libraries were sequenced on the Illumina HiSeq System as 87-base-pair reads. Processing in the source paper ran as follows. A later analysis counted about 82 million unique TCR beta chains across the 640 or so repertoires, and approximately 11 million of these chains were shared by at least two donors. Raw reads were error-corrected and collapsed into unique sequences by a nearest-neighbor algorithm in which closely related sequences were merged to remove PCR and sequencing errors. V, D and J gene segments were assigned by aligning CDR3 sequences to IMGT reference sequences. For a sequence to be retained, a match of at least six nucleotides was required to both a V gene segment and a J gene segment. Rearrangements were classified as productive when the CDR3 lacked stop codons and remained in frame with V and J, and all other rearrangements were classified as non-productive. Following IMGT convention, CDR3 was defined as the stretch from the second conserved V-encoded cysteine up to the conserved J-encoded phenylalanine. The earlier analysis of 500 to 650 of the donors excluded any sequence lacking an unambiguous match to a single V gene segment. In an earlier analysis of approximately 590 of the donors, a V segment was called functional when productive rearrangements were above 56.7%, and segregating when the standard deviation between donors exceeded 5%. A statistical classification framework was built for diagnosing cytomegalovirus status from the catalog of TCR beta chain sequences. A later analysis assigned V and J genes by comparing TCR nucleotide sequences with IMGT/GENE-DB human TR gene sequences. The TCRdist pipeline was used in a later analysis to assign CDR3 sequences and most-parsimonious VDJ recombination scenarios. In a later analysis, each TCR beta chain was defined by its CDR3 amino acid sequence together with its V-gene family, and reads without a unique V-gene family were excluded. In a later analysis, 450 to 600 highly shared, low-generation-probability nucleotide sequences were removed to address suspected cross-contamination and a sequencing artifact. In a later analysis, a clonal expansion index for each public chain was calculated from normalized within-repertoire ranks of inferred template counts. In a later analysis, generation probabilities were computed with a VDJ recombination model fitted to out-of-frame rearrangements, and the resulting probabilities were checked against IGoR. In a later analysis, hypergeometric tests were used to score TCR-TCR, TCR-HLA and TCR-CMV co-occurrence, with a repertoire-size bias correction applied to TCR pairs. False discovery rates were estimated in a later analysis by permuting HLA or CMV assignments 20 times. In a later analysis, co-occurring TCRs were grouped with DBSCAN, and TCRdist sequence similarity was added when clustering was performed within HLA-allele-positive subsets. Repertoires with fewer than 30,000 or more than 120,000 public chains, plus five repertoires with anomalous nucleotide sharing, were excluded from co-occurrence clustering. The clones in this table, taken by TCRdb from immuneACCESS, are in-frame only. Not every clone is retained; where verified, under half of the shortfall comes from an unresolved V gene, and the cause of the rest is unknown. Clone size and V and J calls were adopted from that table, with D and trimming inferred from the DNA. The sample yields some 130,000 clones; over 60% were counted once. Roughly 2% of the sample is in the top ten clones.

This clonotype originated in a man aged 25 to 40 in good health and CMV-seronegative. The sequenced sample consisted of PBMCs.

CDR3 reads: CASSKGARGNTGELFF. The DNA sequence is TGTGCCAGCAGCAAAGGCGCCCGGGGGAACACCGGGGAGCTGTTTTTT. The V gene is TRBV21-1 and the J gene is TRBJ2-2; no DNA check was done on the table's D call, TRBD2. TRBV21-1 corresponds to a pseudogene. The CDR3 has 16 amino acids, counting the end cysteine and phenylalanine. Kept here is only the CDR3 DNA, which spans 48 bases and is read in frame from base 1.